The clone carrying this T cell receptor (beta chain) was picked up many times. Antigen specificity is unknown. Each CDR3 protein gets one entry after TCRdb re-called the RT-PCR reads with MiXCR. The sample contains 650,000 to 800,000 distinct CDR3 sequences, about 15% of which appear only once. The data originate from a study of response to subunit inactivated influenza vaccine. Study-level results: Every seasonal influenza vaccination brings in few new T cells, the authors suggested.

CDR1 and CDR2 (germline): MNHNS, SASEGT. The CDR3 is 12 amino acids. Trimming shortened V by 0 bases and J by 7 bases, and 6 bases separated the two germline ends. The specimen was PBMCs from blood, collected around 15 days before vaccination. The chain combines TRBV6-1 with TRBJ1-1; D is ambiguous. The sequence was obtained from a man aged 50-60 years who received an inactivated influenza vaccine. Here the CDR3 DNA reads TGTGCCAGCAGTGAAGCCCTAATTGAAGCTTTCTTT. Translated, it gives CASSEALIEAFF.